A single sample gave rise to the 27 T cell receptor beta chains below, sequenced in a study of blood T cell repertoires in COVID-19. The assay was immunoSEQ multiplex PCR, and TCRdb's table has in-frame clones only and misses some. Counted here are just over 150,000 clones, roughly 90% occurring once; the ten biggest clones make up approximately 6.6%. Material for sequencing was PBMCs or T cells enriched from blood (not recorded which). These receptors were taken from a woman between 45 and 60 years old who had recovered from COVID-19.

This clone has just one count. The V and J genes are TRBV9 and TRBJ2-1; maybe TRBD2 (6 bases). Germline CDR1 reads SGDLS; CDR2 reads YYNGEE. Between the trimmed V and J ends, which lost 0 bases and 5 bases, there was a span of 12 bases. The CDR3 sequence is 15 residues long. DNA of the CDR3: TGTGCCAGCAGCGTAGTGGCGCGGGGAGACAATGAGCAGTTCTTC. Protein product: CASSVVARGDNEQFF.

The rearrangement uses TRBV6-1 and TRBJ2-4; D unresolved. CDR3 length: 12 residues. The germline gives CDR1 MNHNS, CDR2 SASEGT. V was shortened by 4 bases and J by 6 bases, with 7 bases between the two germline ends. The CDR3 DNA follows: TGTGCCAGCAGTGGCCTAGGAAACATTCAGTACTTC. This codes for CASSGLGNIQYF.

This clone was observed a few times. The chain uses TRBV6-4 and TRBJ2-4, with D uncertain. CDR3 length: 15 amino acids. V gave up 2 bases and J gave up 1 base, with 9 bases separating them. Germline V gene data show CDR1 as MRHNA and CDR2 as SNTAGT. Here the CDR3 DNA reads TGTGCCAGCAGTGACCTCTGTCGGGCCAAAAACATTCAGTACTTC. It yields the protein CASSDLCRAKNIQYF.

The V and J genes are TRBV9 and TRBJ2-5; 9 bases are a match to TRBD2. There are 14 residues in the CDR3. Per germline, CDR1 SGDLS and CDR2 YYNGEE. Germline trimming cut 0 bases from V and 7 bases from J; bases unmatched to any gene: 4. The DNA of the CDR3 is TGTGCCAGCAGCGTAGCTTTGACTAGCGGGACCCAGTACTTC. As protein: CASSVALTSGTQYF.

V and J are TRBV25-1 and TRBJ2-7; tentatively, D is TRBD1 (6 bases). The germline CDR1 and CDR2 sequences are MGHDK and SYGVNS. CDR3 length: 14 residues. Trimming shortened V by 4 bases and J by 4 bases, and 14 bases separated the two germline ends. The DNA of the CDR3 is TGTGCCAGCAGTGGACAGGCCCAGCCGTACGAGCAGTACTTC. Translated, it gives CASSGQAQPYEQYF.

V is TRBV6-5 and J is TRBJ1-2; TRBD1 might be the D (6 bases). This CDR3 spans 14 amino acids. V was cut by 6 bases and J by 4 bases, with 15 bases left in between. Per germline, CDR1 MNHEY and CDR2 SVGAGI. CDR3 sequence (DNA): TGTGCCAGCAGCCCCCCAGGACAGCTCTATGGCTACACCTTC. Translation: CASSPPGQLYGYTF.

This chain connects TRBV4-1 to TRBJ2-2; 10 bases agree with TRBD2. The CDR3 has 16 amino acids. With V trimmed by 7 bases and J by 3 bases, 8 bases remained unmatched. The germline V gene has CDR1 MGHRA and CDR2 YSYEKL. Here the CDR3 DNA reads TGCGCCAGCAACTTTAGACTAGCGGGTCACACCGGGGAGCTGTTTTTT. Protein sequence: CASNFRLAGHTGELFF.

This clone has just one count. The chain couples TRBV30 to TRBJ2-7; no clear D. Germline V gene sequence: CDR1 GTSNPN, CDR2 SVGIG (reference sequence). The ends were cut back, 3 bases at V and 3 bases at J, with 9 bases in the middle. There are 12 residues in the CDR3. CDR3 coding DNA: TGTGCCTGGAGGACAAGTGGCTACGAGCAGTACTTC. As protein: CAWRTSGYEQYF. Full variable domain (remainder filled in from reference TRBV30 and TRBJ2-7): SQTIHQWPATLVQPVGSPLSLECTVEGTSNPNLYWYRQAAGRGLQLLFYSVGIGQISSEVPQNLSASRPQDRQFILSSKKLLLSDSGFYLCAWRTSGYEQYFGPGTRLTVT.

The rearrangement links TRBV30 to TRBJ1-1, with 10 bases identical to TRBD1. Germline V gives CDR1 GTSNPN, CDR2 SVGIG (reference sequence). With V trimmed by 5 bases and J by 10 bases, 13 bases remained unmatched. The CDR3 contains 14 residues. This CDR3 is CAWVGQGFGGRAFF. The CDR3 DNA is TGTGCCTGGGTGGGACAGGGGTTCGGGGGGCGAGCTTTCTTT.

The J gene is TRBJ2-5, the V gene TRBV6-2 or TRBV6-3; 11 bases map to TRBD2. This CDR3 spans 16 amino acids. Trimming removed 0 bases from V and 3 bases from J; junction bases left unmatched: 3. The germline CDR1 and CDR2 sequences are MNHEY and SVGEGT. The CDR3 region is CASSYSTSGVEETQYF. The CDR3 DNA reads as TGTGCCAGCAGTTACTCGACTAGCGGGGTAGAAGAGACCCAGTACTTC.

The chain carries TRBV19 and TRBJ1-3, with D unclear. The CDR3 totals 15 residues. Looked up from germline, CDR1 is LNHDA and CDR2 is SQIVND (reference sequence). With 3 bases removed from V and 4 bases from J, the gap between germline ends came to 13 bases. In DNA, the CDR3 is TGTGCCAGTAGTATGGAGGTGATTTCGGGAAACACCATATATTTT. Protein: CASSMEVISGNTIYF.

The chain recombines TRBV29-1 with TRBJ1-5; no definite D call. The CDR3 length is 15 residues. In germline, CDR1 is SQVTM, CDR2 ANQGSEA. The ends were cut back, 7 bases at V and 1 base at J, with 17 bases in the middle. CDR3 residues: CSAKFGVQSNQPQHF. CDR3 nucleotide sequence: TGCAGCGCGAAGTTCGGGGTCCAGAGCAATCAGCCCCAGCATTTT.

The chain is built from TRBV6-2 or TRBV6-3 and TRBJ2-7, with D possibly being TRBD2 (6 bases). Between the trimmed V and J ends, which lost 0 bases and 3 bases, there was a span of 15 bases. This CDR3 has 16 residues. Germline V CDR1 and CDR2: MNHEY, SVGEGT. CDR3 sequence reads: CASSYSIAAGRYEQYF. The CDR3 DNA reads as TGTGCCAGCAGTTACTCGATTGCGGCGGGGCGCTACGAGCAGTACTTC.

This clone was detected only a few times. The CDR3 DNA is TGTGCCAGCAGCCAAGGGCTTTTCTCAATCCGGGACAGGGGCAATCAGCCCCAGCATTTT. Its protein is CASSQGLFSIRDRGNQPQHF. The V gene is TRBV3-1 (or the pseudogene TRBV3-2), the J gene TRBJ1-5; 9 positions agree with TRBD1. The CDR3 runs to 20 residues. Per germline, CDR1 LGHDT and CDR2 YNNKEL (reference sequence). V dropped 1 base and J dropped 2; count of bases not matched to a gene: 15.

The V call is TRBV3-1 (or the pseudogene TRBV3-2), the J call TRBJ2-5, with 8 bases fitting TRBD2. Germline CDR1 is LGHDT and CDR2 is YNNKEL (reference sequence). V shed 1 base, J shed 1 base, and the junction held 5 bases outside the gene matches. The CDR3 runs 16 residues. CDR3 nucleotides: TGTGCCAGCAGCCAAGTACGGGGGGGCCTCCAAGAGACCCAGTACTTC. This gives the protein CASSQVRGGLQETQYF.

The chain links TRBV4-3 to TRBJ1-4, with 11 bases fitting TRBD1. Germline V CDR1 and CDR2: LGHNA, YSLEER. V was pared by 5 bases and J by 6 bases, with 2 bases of the junction left unmatched. The CDR3 totals 14 residues. Written as DNA, the CDR3 is TGCGCCAGCAGCAGGGACAGGGGGGATGAAAAACTGTTTTTT. Encoded protein: CASSRDRGDEKLFF.

This chain links TRBV6-5 with TRBJ1-1, with 7 positions matching TRBD1. CDR3 length: 12 residues. Germline V gene data show CDR1 as MNHEY and CDR2 as SVGAGI. V shed 6 bases and J 8 bases; nucleotides not matched to a gene: 6. The CDR3, as DNA: TGTGCCAGCAGCTTCGGGACAGCCGAAGCTTTCTTT. It codes for CASSFGTAEAFF.

This chain links TRBV7-9 with TRBJ1-1; the D is unclear. There are 11 residues in the CDR3. Looked up from germline, CDR1 is SEHNR and CDR2 is FQNEAQ (reference sequence). The V and J ends lost 3 bases and 3 bases respectively, with 2 bases between them. CDR3 amino acids: CASSFYTEAFF. Written as DNA, the CDR3 is TGTGCCAGCAGCTTCTACACTGAAGCTTTCTTT.

This clone was detected once. The chain links TRBV3-1 (or the pseudogene TRBV3-2) to TRBJ2-3, with a possible D match to TRBD1 (5 bases). Germline values: CDR1 LGHDT, CDR2 YNNKEL (reference sequence). The CDR3 is made up of 20 amino acids. V was clipped by 0 bases and J by 2 bases, with 24 bases between them. The DNA for the CDR3 is TGTGCCAGCAGCCAAGATACCCCTGACCGTCGGACACTTCCCACAGATACGCAGTATTTT. Translating it yields CASSQDTPDRRTLPTDTQYF.

The V gene is TRBV3-1 (or the pseudogene TRBV3-2), the J gene TRBJ1-1; 8 bases line up with TRBD1. CDR3 length: 13 amino acids. Germline lookup yields CDR1 LGHDT and CDR2 YNNKEL (reference sequence). J gave up 7 bases and V 0 bases, and 1 base lay outside the gene matches. The CDR3 DNA is TGTGCCAGCAGCCAAGAGGACAGGGATGAAGCTTTCTTT. This codes for CASSQEDRDEAFF.

V and J are TRBV7-8 and TRBJ1-2, with D hard to call. CDR3 size: 15 residues. Trimming stripped 5 bases from V and 6 bases from J, with 19 bases between. CDR1 and CDR2 from the germline V gene are SGHVS and FQNEAQ. The CDR3 here is CASSPRPRAADGYTF. The CDR3 coding sequence is TGTGCCAGCAGCCCCCGCCCGAGGGCCGCGGATGGCTACACCTTC.

The gene calls are TRBV19 and TRBJ2-2, with 7 bases matching TRBD1. This CDR3 has 14 residues. Germline loops: CDR1 LNHDA, CDR2 SQIVND (reference sequence). V dropped 10 bases and J dropped 1; count of bases not matched to a gene: 6. Here the CDR3 DNA reads TGTGCCATCCAGGACAGGATGAACACCGGGGAGCTGTTTTTT. This encodes CAIQDRMNTGELFF.

The chain combines TRBV6-4 with TRBJ1-2, with 10 bases that match TRBD1. The V gene end was trimmed by 6 bases and the J gene end by 8 bases; junction bases not matched to a gene: 6. Germline values: CDR1 MRHNA, CDR2 SNTAGT. The CDR3 has 13 residues. Written as DNA, the CDR3 is TGTGCCAGCAGCTCGGGGACAGGGGACGGCTACACCTTC. The encoded protein is CASSSGTGDGYTF.

The V and J genes are TRBV6-5 and TRBJ2-3; D remains unclear. V lost 0 bases, J lost 9 bases, and 7 bases lay in between. Germline CDR1 reads MNHEY; CDR2 reads SVGAGI. The CDR3 extends over 12 amino acids. CDR3 coding DNA: TGTGCCAGCAGTTACTCGGGCAGGACGCAGTATTTT. It specifies CASSYSGRTQYF.

The genes are TRBV18 and TRBJ1-3; D remains unclear. V gave up 3 bases and J gave up 0 bases, with 12 bases separating them. The germline gives CDR1 KGHSH, CDR2 LQKENI. This CDR3 has 16 amino acids. CDR3 loop: CASSPKLLNSGNTIYF. In DNA, the CDR3 is TGTGCCAGCTCACCTAAACTACTTAACTCTGGAAACACCATATATTTT.

This clone was counted between two and nine times. The chain carries TRBV4-3 and TRBJ2-6; 9 bases are a match to TRBD1. The V gene end was trimmed by 0 bases and the J gene end by 0 bases; junction bases not matched to a gene: 3. CDR3 length: 18 residues. The germline gives CDR1 LGHNA, CDR2 YSLEER. CDR3 sequence reads: CASSQDWTGVSGANVLTF. DNA of the CDR3: TGCGCCAGCAGCCAAGATTGGACAGGGGTCTCTGGGGCCAACGTCCTGACTTTC.

The rearrangement joins TRBV21-1 to TRBJ1-6. TRBV21-1 is a pseudogene. The CDR3 is made up of 15 amino acids. In DNA form, the CDR3 reads TGTGCCAGCAGCAAAGAAAACCCCCTAATTTCACCCCTCCACTTT. Its translation is CASSKENPLISPLHF.